This T cell receptor (beta chain) was profiled in a study of beta chain features in type 1 diabetes. Study-wide context: Age, gender and cell yields were similar between patients and healthy donors. In all, about 100,000,000 sorted cells from all samples were analyzed. The study, taken as a whole, reports: Whether TCRB rearrangement is influenced by HLA type went unresolved here.

Expressed TCRB transcripts were sequenced, since all the RNA that had been isolated was reverse transcribed. Profiling relied on immunoSEQ multiplex PCR, and the TCRdb table lists in-frame clones only, not all of them. Of 200,000 to 250,000 clones in the sample, approximately 10% were seen once. This clone appeared a few times. Its specificity is unknown. The CDR3 is made up of 15 amino acids. Germline CDR1 LGHNA, CDR2 YNFKEQ. Trimming took 3 bases from V and 5 from J, leaving 16 bases between them. Sequences were obtained from central memory CD4+ T cells from blood. The TCR was taken from a man aged 18-30 years in good health. The rearrangement links TRBV4-2 to TRBJ2-5; no clear D gene. This chain's CDR3 is CASSHSAVRYETQYF. Written as DNA, the CDR3 is TGTGCCAGCAGCCACTCGGCTGTCAGGTACGAGACCCAGTACTTC.